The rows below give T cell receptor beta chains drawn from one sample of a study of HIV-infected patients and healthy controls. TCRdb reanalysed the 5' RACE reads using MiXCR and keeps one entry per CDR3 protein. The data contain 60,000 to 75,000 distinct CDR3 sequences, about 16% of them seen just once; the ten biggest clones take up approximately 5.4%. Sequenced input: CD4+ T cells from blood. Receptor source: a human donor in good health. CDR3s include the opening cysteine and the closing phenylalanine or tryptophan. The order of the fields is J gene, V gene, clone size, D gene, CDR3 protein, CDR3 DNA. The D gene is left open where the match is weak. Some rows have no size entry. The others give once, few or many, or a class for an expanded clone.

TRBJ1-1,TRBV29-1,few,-,CSVEVVRNTEAFF,TGCAGCGTTGAAGTGGTCAGGAACACTGAAGCTTTCTTT
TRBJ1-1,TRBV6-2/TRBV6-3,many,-,CASSAPRHGLNTEAFF,TGTGCCAGCAGTGCGCCTCGGCACGGATTAAACACTGAAGCTTTCTTT
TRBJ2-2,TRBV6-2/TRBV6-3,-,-,CASSYQGKGNTGELFF,TGTGCCAGCAGTTATCAGGGGAAAGGAAACACCGGGGAGCTGTTTTTT
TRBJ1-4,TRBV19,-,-,CASSIPRLGEREKLFF,TGTGCCAGTAGTATCCCCCGGCTCGGGGAGAGGGAAAAACTGTTTTTT
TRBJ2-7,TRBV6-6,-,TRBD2,CATQLPLAGDYEQYF,TGTGCCACCCAGTTACCTCTAGCGGGAGACTACGAGCAGTACTTC
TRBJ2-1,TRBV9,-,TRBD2,CASSARTSGGANEQFF,TGTGCCAGCAGCGCAAGGACTAGCGGGGGGGCCAATGAGCAGTTCTTC
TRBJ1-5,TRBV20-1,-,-,CSASATGNQPQHF,TGCAGTGCTAGTGCGACAGGCAATCAGCCCCAGCATTTT
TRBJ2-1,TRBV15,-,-,CATSRAQGGVWFF,TGTGCCACCAGCAGGGCCCAGGGGGGCGTGTGGTTCTTC
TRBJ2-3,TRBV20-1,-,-,CSVPSRDTQYF,TGCAGTGTTCCCAGTAGAGATACGCAGTATTTT
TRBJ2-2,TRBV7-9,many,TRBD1,CASSSDREINTGELFF,TGTGCCAGCAGCTCGGACAGGGAGATCAACACCGGGGAGCTGTTTTTT
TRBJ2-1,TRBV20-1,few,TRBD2,CSASSGGVNNEQFF,TGCAGTGCTAGTAGCGGGGGAGTAAACAATGAGCAGTTCTTC
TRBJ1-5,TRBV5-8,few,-,CASSRHFDQPQHF,TGTGCCAGCAGTCGACACTTCGATCAGCCCCAGCATTTT
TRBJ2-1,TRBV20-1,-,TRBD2,CSASSSGRFNEQFF,TGCAGTGCTAGTTCTAGCGGGAGGTTTAATGAGCAGTTCTTC
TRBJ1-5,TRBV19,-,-,CASSRDGLVRGNQPQHF,TGTGCCAGTAGTCGAGACGGACTGGTTAGGGGCAATCAGCCCCAGCATTTT
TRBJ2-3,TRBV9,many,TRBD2,CASSVVASGGAKYF,TGTGCCAGCAGCGTAGTCGCCAGCGGGGGGGCCAAGTATTTT
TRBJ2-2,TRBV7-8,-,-,CASSLVVLAGELFF,TGTGCCAGCAGCTTAGTGGTATTGGCCGGGGAGCTGTTTTTT
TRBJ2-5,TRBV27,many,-,CASSLQPTGFQYF,TGTGCCAGCAGTTTACAACCTACAGGATTCCAGTACTTC
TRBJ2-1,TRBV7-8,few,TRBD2,CASSRGRGGRNEQFF,TGTGCCAGCAGCCGGGGGCGGGGGGGCCGGAATGAGCAGTTCTTC